This TCR beta chain is drawn from a study of cytotoxic CD8 clonotypes in ibrutinib-treated CLL. Overall study: After a median roughly twelve months on treatment (6 to 36), response samples were drawn. On average, each sample had approximately 280,000 productive templates and tens of thousands of productive rearrangements.

The CDR3 runs 15 residues. Trimming cost V 2 bases and J 1 base, with 9 bases left between them. Germline lookup yields CDR1 SGHAT and CDR2 FQNNGV. A note on this clone: Antigen: not known.

Study-wide points: Clonality rose at ibrutinib response, held steady in sustained remission, and fell toward baseline at progression.

Here immunoSEQ multiplex PCR was the method, and the copy in TCRdb shows in-frame clones only, minus some. The sample lists some 150,000 clones; approximately 81% were seen once. This TCR derives from a human donor with chronic lymphocytic leukemia. This chain joins TRBV11-2 and TRBJ2-1; D gene ambiguous. Sequenced here: PBMCs, sampled after 12 months of ibrutinib treatment. Here the CDR3 DNA reads TGTGCCAGCAGCTTAACCGTCCCGTCCTACAATGAGCAGTTCTTC. Translation: CASSLTVPSYNEQFF. Looking up the rest from reference TRBV11-2 and TRBJ2-1 gives the full variable domain: EAGVAQSPRYKIIEKRQSVAFWCNPISGHATLYWYQQILGQGPKLLIQFQNNGVVDDSQLPKDRFSAERLKGVDSTLKIQPAKLEDSAVYLCASSLTVPSYNEQFFGPGTRLTVL.